These 32 T cell receptor beta chains were sequenced from one sample in a study of cytotoxic CD8 clonotypes in ibrutinib-treated CLL. Using immunoSEQ multiplex PCR, the repertoire was profiled, and TCRdb retains in-frame clones only, with some absent. The sample has under 35,000 clones, almost 70% seen once; the top ten hold less than 65%. This specimen was PBMCs, taken after 24 months of ibrutinib treatment. The receptors here all came from a human donor with chronic lymphocytic leukemia.

The V call is TRBV27, the J call TRBJ2-7; 8 bases are shared with TRBD2. V lost 8 bases and J lost 0; bases outside the gene matches: 3. This CDR3 is 13 amino acids long. Germline V lookup: CDR1 MNHEY, CDR2 SMNVEV (reference sequence). The CDR3 bases are TGTGCCAGCTTCGGGGGGGCCTCCTACGAGCAGTACTTC. Protein: CASFGGASYEQYF.

CDR3 coding DNA: TGCAGCGCCCAAGTGACTAGCGGACCCACAGATACGCAGTATTTT. Translation: CSAQVTSGPTDTQYF. This chain connects TRBV29-1 to TRBJ2-3; 9 nucleotides match TRBD2. V gave up 7 bases and J gave up 2 bases; unmatched junction bases: 10. The germline V gene has CDR1 SQVTM and CDR2 ANQGSEA. The CDR3 is 15 residues long.

The V gene is TRBV6-5, the J gene TRBJ2-7; D might be TRBD1 (6 bases). V was pared by 7 bases and J by 6 bases, with 13 bases between. Germline V gene lookup returns CDR1 MNHEY and CDR2 SVGAGI. The CDR3 length is 12 residues. CDR3 in amino acids: CASNEQGREQYF. CDR3 in DNA: TGTGCCAGCAATGAACAGGGTCGCGAGCAGTACTTC.

This clone was seen once. This chain connects TRBV28 to TRBJ2-7; D call uncertain. V was shortened by 5 bases and J by 5 bases, with 16 bases between the two germline ends. Germline lookup yields CDR1 MDHEN and CDR2 SYDVKM. The CDR3 contains 14 residues. DNA for the CDR3: TGTGCCAGCAGTCAGGACCCCCGTCGGGACGAGCAGTACTTC. Translation: CASSQDPRRDEQYF.

The chain employs TRBV5-4 and TRBJ1-2; D is uncertain. The V and J ends lost 5 bases and 8 bases respectively, with 19 bases between them. The germline CDR1 and CDR2 sequences are SGHNT and YYREEE (reference sequence). The CDR3 is 14 amino acids. In nucleotides, the CDR3 is TGTGCCAGCAGTCTCAAAATGGGTTATGGAGGCTACACCTTC. Protein: CASSLKMGYGGYTF. The whole variable domain, filled in from reference TRBV5-4 and TRBJ1-2, reads ETGVTQSPTHLIKTRGQQVTLRCSSQSGHNTVSWYQQALGQGPQFIFQYYREEENGRGNFPPRFSGLQFPNYSSELNVNALELDDSALYLCASSLKMGYGGYTFGSGTRLTVV.

This clone occurred once. The chain uses TRBV6-6 and TRBJ1-4; TRBD1 is a possible D gene (6 bases). CDR1 and CDR2 from the germline V gene are MNHNY and SVGAGI (reference sequence). This CDR3 has 14 amino acids. V was trimmed by 7 bases and J by 7 bases, leaving 16 bases between them. The CDR3 loop is CASKSGAGSEKLFF. DNA of the CDR3: TGTGCCAGCAAGTCAGGGGCGGGTAGTGAAAAACTGTTTTTT.

The genes are TRBV5-1 and TRBJ1-2, with D perhaps TRBD1 (6 bases). Germline V lookup: CDR1 SGHRS, CDR2 YFSETQ. The CDR3 length is 15 residues. With 3 bases removed from V and 3 bases from J, the gap between germline ends came to 15 bases. This CDR3 is CASSWIGGIHYGYTF. CDR3 nucleotide sequence: TGCGCCAGCAGCTGGATAGGGGGAATTCACTATGGCTACACCTTC.

This clone was seen once. The chain uses TRBV15 and TRBJ1-2; TRBD1 is a possible D gene (6 bases). V was clipped by 6 bases and J by 2 bases, with 13 bases between them. In germline, CDR1 is LNHNV, CDR2 YYDKDF (reference sequence). The CDR3 extends over 14 amino acids. The CDR3 region is CATRGGVQNYGYTF. The CDR3 DNA follows: TGTGCCACCAGAGGGGGAGTACAAAACTATGGCTACACCTTC.

This chain links TRBV5-1 with TRBJ2-3; D possibly uses TRBD1 or TRBD2 (7 bases each). Germline CDR1 and CDR2: SGHRS and YFSETQ. The CDR3 contains 20 residues. V was clipped by 3 bases and J by 1 base, with 27 bases between them. DNA for the CDR3: TGCGCCAGCAGCTCCACTAGCAACAGGGGAGGGATCTTGGGCACAGATACGCAGTATTTT. It encodes CASSSTSNRGGILGTDTQYF.

The chain combines TRBV7-8 with TRBJ2-7; the match to TRBD1 covers 7 bases. Germline CDR1 reads SGHVS; CDR2 reads FQNEAQ. The CDR3 is made up of 14 amino acids. The V segment lost 0 bases and the J segment 2 bases; nucleotides outside the gene matches: 1. This CDR3 reads CASSLAGTAYEQYF. CDR3 coding DNA: TGTGCCAGCAGCTTAGCAGGGACAGCCTACGAGCAGTACTTC.

The chain is built from TRBV30 and TRBJ1-4, with TRBD1 identical over 11 bases. CDR3 length: 15 residues. The V gene's germline CDR1 is GTSNPN and CDR2 SVGIG (reference sequence). V was clipped by 3 bases and J by 5 bases; unmatched bases: 5. This CDR3 reads CAWSPGTGGNEKLFF. The CDR3 nucleotides are TGTGCCTGGAGCCCCGGGACAGGGGGAAATGAAAAACTGTTTTTT.

The chain's CDR3 is CASSLSMSTDTQYF. DNA of the CDR3: TGCGCCAGCAGCCTCTCTATGAGCACAGATACGCAGTATTTT. This chain uses TRBV4-3 with TRBJ2-3, with D hard to call. This CDR3 contains 14 residues. Looked up from germline, CDR1 is LGHNA and CDR2 is YSLEER. V lost 4 bases, J lost 0 bases, and 8 bases lay in between.

The rearrangement joins TRBV5-4 to TRBJ1-2; no clear D. Trimming removed 0 bases at V and 8 bases at J, with 8 bases between. Germline V lookup: CDR1 SGHNT, CDR2 YYREEE (reference sequence). The CDR3 sequence is 12 residues long. The CDR3 loop is CASSLGQNGYTF. CDR3 bases: TGTGCCAGCAGCTTGGGGCAGAACGGCTACACCTTC.

The chain links TRBV11-2 to TRBJ2-3, with 8 bases aligning to TRBD2. The V gene's germline CDR1 is SGHAT and CDR2 FQNNGV. The junction had 5 bases not matched to a gene; V was cut back by 0 bases and J by 6 bases. This CDR3 has 15 residues. CDR3 DNA: TGTGCCAGCAGCTTAGACGGAGCGGGGGCGGATACGCAGTATTTT. Protein sequence: CASSLDGAGADTQYF.

V gene TRBV10-3 combines with J gene TRBJ1-3, with 8 bases lining up with TRBD1. This CDR3 region has 17 residues. CDR1 is ENHRY, CDR2 SYGVKD, per germline. V was clipped by 1 base and J by 1 base; unmatched bases: 6. The CDR3 loop is CAISEFQGALSGNTIYF. CDR3 DNA: TGTGCCATCAGTGAGTTCCAGGGGGCCTTGTCTGGAAACACCATATATTTT.

The V call is TRBV27, the J call TRBJ2-5, with D possibly TRBD1 on 6 matching bases. V lost 1 base, J lost 6 bases, and 12 bases lay in between. Germline-derived CDR1 and CDR2 are MNHEY and SMNVEV (reference sequence). The CDR3 is made up of 14 amino acids. The DNA of the CDR3 is TGTGCCAGCAGTTTATACAGGGCAAGCCAGACCCAGTACTTC. Residues: CASSLYRASQTQYF.

The chain combines TRBV15 with TRBJ2-3, with a tentative D call TRBD2 (7 bases). The CDR3 covers 15 residues. Trimming left V 4 bases short and J 6 bases short, with 17 bases between. Germline V gene data show CDR1 as LNHNV and CDR2 as YYDKDF (reference sequence). This CDR3 reads CATSTYRGGGDTQYF. CDR3 nucleotides: TGTGCCACCAGCACCTATAGGGGGGGTGGGGATACGCAGTATTTT.

The rearrangement links TRBV6-5 to TRBJ1-4, with a tentative D call TRBD1 (6 bases). Germline V gene data show CDR1 as MNHEY and CDR2 as SVGAGI. V gave up 4 bases and J gave up 7 bases, with 10 bases separating them. This CDR3 has 13 residues. CDR3 coding DNA: TGTGCCAGCAGTTCAGGGGATAGTGAAAAACTGTTTTTT. It encodes CASSSGDSEKLFF.

This clone was detected only once. V and J are TRBV10-2 and TRBJ2-7, with D possibly being TRBD1 (6 bases). CDR3 length: 11 amino acids. Germline loops: CDR1 WSHSY, CDR2 SAAADI. Trimming pared 7 bases from V and 4 bases from J, leaving 8 bases between. The CDR3 coding sequence is TGCGCCAGCACCCAGGGGTACGAGCAGTACTTC. Its translation is CASTQGYEQYF.

This chain links TRBV7-6 with TRBJ1-2; tentatively, D is TRBD1 (6 bases). From germline, CDR1 is SGHVS and CDR2 FNYEAQ. The CDR3 spans 15 residues. V shed 2 bases and J shed 4 bases, with 14 bases lying between them. The DNA for the CDR3 is TGTGCCAGCAGCTTAATTCCAGGGGTTGGCTATGGCTACACCTTC. Encoded protein: CASSLIPGVGYGYTF.

This clone was counted only a few times. The chain has TRBV7-2 and TRBJ1-1, with 11 bases lining up with TRBD1. The CDR3 has 15 amino acids. The V segment lost 1 base and the J segment 6 bases; nucleotides outside the gene matches: 4. Germline loops: CDR1 SGHTA, CDR2 FQGNSA. DNA of the CDR3: TGTGCCAGCAGCTTAGTAGTGGGACAGGGGGCTGAAGCTTTCTTT. The encoded protein is CASSLVVGQGAEAFF.

The sample holds a few counts of this clone. V usage is TRBV4-1 and J usage is TRBJ1-6; no definite D call. The CDR3 covers 16 residues. V lost 0 bases and J 0 bases, leaving 6 bases between the germline ends. Per germline, CDR1 MGHRA and CDR2 YSYEKL. The CDR3: CASSQDSYSYNSPLHF. The CDR3, as DNA: TGCGCCAGCAGCCAAGATTCTTACTCCTATAATTCACCCCTCCACTTT.

The CDR3 loop is CASSPDWATEAFF. The CDR3 nucleotides read TGCGCCAGCAGCCCGGATTGGGCCACTGAAGCTTTCTTT. The chain has TRBV5-1 and TRBJ1-1; no definite D call. Trimming left V 4 bases short and J 4 bases short, with 11 bases between. CDR3 length: 13 residues. Germline V gives CDR1 SGHRS, CDR2 YFSETQ.

J is TRBJ1-1 and V is TRBV19; possible D gene TRBD1, 6 bases. This CDR3 is built from 13 residues. Trimming shortened V by 11 bases and J by 0 bases, and 13 bases separated the two germline ends. Looked up from germline, CDR1 is LNHDA and CDR2 is SQIVND (reference sequence). The CDR3 sequence is CASQGYMNTEAFF. CDR3 DNA: TGTGCCTCACAGGGATATATGAACACTGAAGCTTTCTTT.

This clone was detected only once. V is TRBV9 and J is TRBJ2-1, with 12 positions matching TRBD1. This CDR3 is 14 amino acids long. J lost 12 bases, V lost 2 bases, and 6 bases had no gene match. Germline loops: CDR1 SGDLS, CDR2 YYNGEE. The CDR3 nucleotides read TGTGCCAGCAGCGTTAGCGGGACAGGGGGCGGGCAGTTCTTC. Amino acids: CASSVSGTGGGQFF.

This chain uses TRBV21-1 with TRBJ1-1. TRBV21-1 is deemed a pseudogene. The CDR3 runs 15 residues. The CDR3 nucleotides read TGTGCCAGCAGGCCTCGCTACACAATTCGCACTGAAGCTTTCTTT. Its protein product is CASRPRYTIRTEAFF.

This sequence joins TRBV4-2 and TRBJ1-2; tentatively, D is TRBD1 (5 bases). The V end was cut by 8 bases, the J end by 8 bases, with 18 bases between. CDR1 LGHNA and CDR2 YNFKEQ come from the germline V gene. CDR3 length equals 13 residues. This CDR3 is CASGQVGRGGYTF. In DNA form, the CDR3 reads TGTGCCAGCGGGCAGGTGGGGCGCGGCGGCTACACCTTC.

The V call is TRBV10-1, the J call TRBJ2-5, with D perhaps matching TRBD1 or TRBD2 (5 bases each). V was shortened by 2 bases and J by 4 bases, with 14 bases between the two germline ends. CDR1 and CDR2 from the germline V gene are WNHNN and SYGVQD (reference sequence). The CDR3 spans 15 residues. Here the CDR3 reads CASSEAGADGETQYF. CDR3 in DNA: TGCGCCAGCAGTGAGGCCGGGGCGGATGGAGAGACCCAGTACTTC.

The chain links TRBV2 to TRBJ2-2, with 9 nucleotides matching TRBD1. The V gene's germline CDR1 is SNHLY and CDR2 FYNNEI. The CDR3 runs 18 residues. Losses at the gene ends were 6 bases for V and 1 base for J; bases not matched to a gene: 12. The DNA for the CDR3 is TGTGCCAGCAGAGGGGGGACAGGGACTCGGCTGAACACCGGGGAGCTGTTTTTT. This translates into CASRGGTGTRLNTGELFF.

J is TRBJ1-6 and V is TRBV5-1, with 9 bases aligning to TRBD1. Germline assignment: CDR1 SGHRS and CDR2 YFSETQ. V lost 4 bases to trimming and J lost 6 bases; unmatched junction nucleotides: 8. The length of the CDR3 is 16 residues. As DNA, the CDR3 is TGCGCCAGCAGCCCCGGGACAGGGATCTCTAATTCACCCCTCCACTTT. It specifies CASSPGTGISNSPLHF.

This rearrangement joins TRBV7-9 to TRBJ2-4; no reliable D call. This CDR3 is built from 13 residues. Germline lookup yields CDR1 SEHNR and CDR2 FQNEAQ (reference sequence). The V gene lost 5 bases and the J gene lost 5 bases, with 10 bases spanning the gap. The CDR3 DNA reads TGTGCCAGCAGCACCTCGCAAGAAAACATTCAGTACTTC. Its translation: CASSTSQENIQYF. The variable domain in full, completed from reference TRBV7-9 and TRBJ2-4, reads DTGVSQNPRHKITKRGQNVTFRCDPISEHNRLYWYRQTLGQGPEFLTYFQNEAQLEKSRLLSDRFSAERPKGSFSTLEIQRTEQGDSAMYLCASSTSQENIQYFGAGTRLSVL.

V usage is TRBV28 and J usage is TRBJ2-7; maybe TRBD2 (6 bases). The germline V gene encodes CDR1 MDHEN and CDR2 SYDVKM. This CDR3 is built from 12 residues. V was trimmed by 6 bases and J by 2 bases, leaving 8 bases between them. The CDR3 protein is CASSGGPYEQYF. As DNA, the CDR3 is TGTGCCAGCAGCGGGGGTCCCTACGAGCAGTACTTC.